What follows is one TCR beta chain and its context. Assay used: immunoSEQ multiplex PCR; TCRdb lists only in-frame clones, some missing. The sample yields some 80,000 clones, 91% seen once. These data belong to a study of technical replicates of blood from several donors. This CDR3 has 13 residues. The ends were cut back, 3 bases at V and 3 bases at J, with 9 bases in the middle. Looked up from germline, CDR1 is MNHEY and CDR2 is SMNVEV (reference sequence). The clonotype comes from a human donor in good health. The chain combines TRBV27 with TRBJ2-7, with D perhaps matching TRBD1 (5 bases). Sequencing was performed on T cells isolated from PBMCs. DNA for the CDR3: TGTGCCAGCAGTTTTGCAGGGTACTACGAGCAGTACTTC. Its translation: CASSFAGYYEQYF.